Presented here are 8 T cell receptor beta chains from one specimen sequenced in a study of blood T cell repertoires in COVID-19. Profiled with immunoSEQ multiplex PCR; TCRdb holds only in-frame clones, not every one. The profile shows some 54,000 clones, about 90% of them singletons. The specimen was peripheral blood. These receptors originate from an elderly man with active or convalescent COVID-19.

The chain joins TRBV3-1 (or the pseudogene TRBV3-2) to TRBJ1-5; D gene ambiguous. V shed 4 bases and J shed 6 bases, with 19 bases lying between them. CDR1 is LGHDT and CDR2 is YNNKEL in the germline V gene (reference sequence). This CDR3 is built from 16 residues. The CDR3 loop reads CASSPNGALGSQPQHF. DNA of the CDR3: TGTGCCAGCAGCCCCAACGGAGCGCTAGGGAGTCAGCCCCAGCATTTT.

The CDR3 here is CASSERDTSYEQYF. The CDR3 DNA sequence: TGTGCCAGCAGTGAAAGGGACACAAGCTACGAGCAGTACTTC. The chain employs TRBV6-1 and TRBJ2-7; possible D gene TRBD1, 6 bases. From germline, CDR1 is MNHNS and CDR2 SASEGT. This CDR3 contains 14 residues. V was shortened by 2 bases and J by 3 bases, with 11 bases between the two germline ends.

This CDR3 reads CASKECGSLGNEQFF. The CDR3 DNA is TGTGCCAGCAAGGAGTGCGGGAGTCTGGGCAATGAGCAGTTCTTC. The J gene is TRBJ2-1, the V gene TRBV6-7; 7 positions agree with TRBD2. TRBV6-7 is marked as an open reading frame, function uncertain. Trimming removed 7 bases from V and 6 bases from J; junction bases left unmatched: 12. The CDR3 length is 15 residues.

The V and J genes are TRBV28 and TRBJ1-1; D may be TRBD1 (5 bases). The V end was cut by 3 bases, the J end by 1 base, with 15 bases between. This CDR3 spans 16 amino acids. Germline loops: CDR1 MDHEN, CDR2 SYDVKM. The DNA of the CDR3 is TGTGCCAGCAGTTTCGCAGGGCTGGGTGGGAACACTGAAGCTTTCTTT. This gives the protein CASSFAGLGGNTEAFF.

This chain uses TRBV2 with TRBJ2-5; 8 positions match TRBD2. The CDR3 is 15 residues long. Germline V CDR1 and CDR2: SNHLY, FYNNEI. J lost 1 base, V lost 2 bases, and 3 bases had no gene match. The CDR3 coding sequence is TGTGCCAGCAGTGAACCGGGGGGGGGCCAAGAGACCCAGTACTTC. Protein: CASSEPGGGQETQYF.

The chain has TRBV19 and TRBJ1-2; 8 bases line up with TRBD1. CDR1 is LNHDA and CDR2 is SQIVND in the germline V gene (reference sequence). The CDR3 contains 15 residues. V trimming: 6 bases; J trimming: 4 bases; junction bases outside the gene matches: 10. The CDR3 protein is CASSTGPGQVYGYTF. In nucleotides, the CDR3 is TGTGCCAGTAGCACGGGTCCGGGACAGGTCTATGGCTACACCTTC.

V gene TRBV3-1 (or the pseudogene TRBV3-2) combines with J gene TRBJ2-1, with TRBD2 matching over 13 bases. The V gene's germline CDR1 is LGHDT and CDR2 YNNKEL (reference sequence). The ends lost 4 bases at V and 10 bases at J; junction bases unmatched: 7. The CDR3 runs to 15 residues. The CDR3 loop reads CASSPLAGGPSEQFF. As DNA, the CDR3 is TGTGCCAGCAGCCCACTAGCGGGAGGGCCCTCGGAGCAGTTCTTC.

This chain links TRBV5-1 with TRBJ1-1; 12 nucleotides agree with TRBD1. The length of the CDR3 is 15 residues. The V gene end was trimmed by 1 base and the J gene end by 5 bases; junction bases not matched to a gene: 3. Germline CDR1 is SGHRS and CDR2 is YFSETQ. The CDR3 coding sequence is TGCGCCAGCAGCTTGACGGGACAGGGGGCGACTGAAGCTTTCTTT. Translating gives CASSLTGQGATEAFF.